This T cell receptor (beta chain) emerged from a study of T cell responses to AZD1222 COVID-19 vaccine. Notes on this clone: Its target is unknown.

The CDR3 is made up of 16 amino acids. V dropped 4 bases and J dropped 5 bases, with 15 bases sitting between them. Germline lookup yields CDR1 LGHDT and CDR2 YNNKEL (reference sequence). Findings and caveats of the study: Among those given AZD1222, only five to seven were seropositive at baseline.

Here immunoSEQ multiplex PCR was the method, and the copy in TCRdb shows in-frame clones only, minus some. Altogether about 120,000 clones are present, about 90% being singletons, with the ten largest covering 0.9% to 1.2%. The sequence was obtained from an adult in good health. Sequencing was performed on peripheral blood, taken on day 0 of AZD1222 vaccination. The chain has TRBV3-1 (or the pseudogene TRBV3-2) and TRBJ2-6; no clear D gene. The CDR3 protein is CASSRATAPRANVLTF. The CDR3 DNA sequence: TGTGCCAGCAGCCGCGCGACTGCCCCCAGGGCCAACGTCCTGACTTTC.